This T cell receptor (beta chain) was recorded in a study of OX40 agonist ivuxolimab in advanced cancers. There are 11 residues in the CDR3. Germline values: CDR1 MDHEN, CDR2 SYDVKM. V shed 5 bases and J shed 6 bases, with 8 bases lying between them. This table comes from immunoSEQ multiplex PCR, and its TCRdb copy is limited to in-frame clones, with some not included. The data hold 90,000 to 100,000 clones, with nearly 90% observed a single time. The chain uses TRBV28 and TRBJ2-7; D gene uncertain. The receptor comes from an adult with an advanced solid tumor such as melanoma, head and neck, liver or kidney cancer. The sequenced sample was CD4+ or CD8+ T cells sorted from blood, obtained in a trial of the OX40 agonist ivuxolimab. The CDR3 nucleotides are TGTGCCAGCAGTCCGAAGTTCGAGCAGTACTTC. It is translated as CASSPKFEQYF.